This T cell receptor (beta chain) originates from a study of shared clonotypes between healthy human individuals. Assay used: immunoSEQ multiplex PCR; TCRdb lists only in-frame clones, some missing. The sample includes around 1,900,000 clones, about 93% of them seen just once. Study-level results: Investigators expected sequencing depth to affect clonotype sharing among donors.

For this clone: Its antigen is not identified. Other DNA variants within this sample encode the same CDR3.

Terminally differentiated effector memory CD45RA+ cells were excluded by CCR7 positive selection of CD45RO-negative cells. The V end lost 3 bases, the J end lost 1 base, and 7 bases lay between the germline ends. Germline V CDR1 and CDR2: SGHRS, YFSETQ. The CDR3 runs 13 residues. Source material: naive CD8+ T cells from PBMCs. The sequence was obtained from a man aged 18 to 30 in good health. Some clones in this sample may be carry-over from other donors' samples. The chain couples TRBV5-1 to TRBJ1-1, with D tentatively TRBD1 (5 bases). Written as DNA, the CDR3 is TGCGCCAGCAGCTCGGGACCGAACACTGAAGCTTTCTTT. Translating gives CASSSGPNTEAFF. Full variable domain (rest looked up from reference TRBV5-1 and TRBJ1-1): KAGVTQTPRYLIKTRGQQVTLSCSPISGHRSVSWYQQTPGQGLQFLFEYFSETQRNKGNFPGRFSGRQFSNSRSEMNVSTLELGDSALYLCASSSGPNTEAFFGQGTRLTVV.